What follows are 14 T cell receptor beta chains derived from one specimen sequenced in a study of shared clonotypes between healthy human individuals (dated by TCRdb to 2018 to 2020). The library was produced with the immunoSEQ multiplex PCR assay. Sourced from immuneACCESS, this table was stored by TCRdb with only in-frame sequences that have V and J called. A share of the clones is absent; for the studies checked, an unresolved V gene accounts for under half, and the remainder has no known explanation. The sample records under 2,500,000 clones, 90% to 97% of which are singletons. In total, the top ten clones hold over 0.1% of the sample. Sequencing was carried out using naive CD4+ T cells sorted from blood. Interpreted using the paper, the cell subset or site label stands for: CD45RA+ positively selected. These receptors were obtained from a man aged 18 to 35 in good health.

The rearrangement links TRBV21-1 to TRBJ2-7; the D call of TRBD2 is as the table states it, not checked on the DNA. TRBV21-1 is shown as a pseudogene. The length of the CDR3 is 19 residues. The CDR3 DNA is TGTGCCAGCAGCGGGAAGATGGCGCTAGCCAAGAACCTAACCTACGAGCAGTACTTC. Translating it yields CASSGKMALAKNLTYEQYF.

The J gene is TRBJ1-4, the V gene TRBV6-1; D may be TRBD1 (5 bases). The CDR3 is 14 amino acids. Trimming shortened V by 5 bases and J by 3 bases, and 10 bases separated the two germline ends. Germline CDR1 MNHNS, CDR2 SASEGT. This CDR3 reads CASSPGQPNEKLFF. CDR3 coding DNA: TGTGCCAGCAGTCCGGGGCAACCTAATGAAAAACTGTTTTTT.

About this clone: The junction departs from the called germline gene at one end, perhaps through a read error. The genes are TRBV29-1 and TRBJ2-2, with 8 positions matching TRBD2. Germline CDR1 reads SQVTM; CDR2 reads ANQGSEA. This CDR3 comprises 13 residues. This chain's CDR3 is CSVEAGATGELFF. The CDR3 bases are TGCAGCGTAGAAGCGGGAGCGACCGGGGAGCTGTTTTTT.

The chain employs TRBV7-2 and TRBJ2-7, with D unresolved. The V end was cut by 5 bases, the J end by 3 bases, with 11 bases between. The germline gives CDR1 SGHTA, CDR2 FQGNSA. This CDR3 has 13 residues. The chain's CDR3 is CASSTRHLYEQYF. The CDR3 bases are TGTGCCAGCAGCACAAGACACCTCTACGAGCAGTACTTC.

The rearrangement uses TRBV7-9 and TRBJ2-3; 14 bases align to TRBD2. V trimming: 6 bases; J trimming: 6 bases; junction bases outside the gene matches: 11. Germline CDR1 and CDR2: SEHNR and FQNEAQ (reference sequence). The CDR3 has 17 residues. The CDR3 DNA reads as TGTGCCAGCAGACTACGGACTAGCGGGAGGAATGAGGATACGCAGTATTTT. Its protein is CASRLRTSGRNEDTQYF.

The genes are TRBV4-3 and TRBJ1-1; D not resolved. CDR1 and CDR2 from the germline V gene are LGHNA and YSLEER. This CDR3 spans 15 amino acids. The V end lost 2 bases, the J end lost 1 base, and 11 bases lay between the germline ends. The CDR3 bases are TGCGCCAGCAGCCAACAGCTTTGGGCGAACACTGAAGCTTTCTTT. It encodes CASSQQLWANTEAFF.

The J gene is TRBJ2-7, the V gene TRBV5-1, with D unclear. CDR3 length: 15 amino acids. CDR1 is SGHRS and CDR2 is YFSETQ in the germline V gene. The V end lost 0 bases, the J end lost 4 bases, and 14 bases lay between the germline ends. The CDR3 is CASSLEAVPHYEQYF. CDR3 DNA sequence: TGCGCCAGCAGCTTGGAGGCCGTCCCACATTACGAGCAGTACTTC.

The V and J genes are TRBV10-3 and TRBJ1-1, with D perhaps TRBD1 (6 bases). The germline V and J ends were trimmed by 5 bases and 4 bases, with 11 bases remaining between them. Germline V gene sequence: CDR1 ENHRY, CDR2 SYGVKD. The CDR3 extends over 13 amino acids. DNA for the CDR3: TGTGCCATCAGTTTCAGGGGTTCCACTGAAGCTTTCTTT. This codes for CAISFRGSTEAFF.

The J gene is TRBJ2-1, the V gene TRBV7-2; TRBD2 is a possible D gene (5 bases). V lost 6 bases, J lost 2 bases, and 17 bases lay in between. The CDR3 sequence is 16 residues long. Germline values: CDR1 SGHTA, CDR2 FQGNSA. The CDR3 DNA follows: TGTGCCAGCAGAATAGGGCTAGCCAACACCTACAATGAGCAGTTCTTC. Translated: CASRIGLANTYNEQFF.

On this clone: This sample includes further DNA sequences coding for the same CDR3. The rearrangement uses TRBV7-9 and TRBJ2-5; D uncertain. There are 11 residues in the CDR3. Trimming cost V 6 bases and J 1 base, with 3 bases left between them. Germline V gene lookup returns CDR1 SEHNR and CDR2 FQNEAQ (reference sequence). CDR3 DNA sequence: TGTGCCAGCAGTTCCCAAGAGACCCAGTACTTC. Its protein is CASSSQETQYF.

The CDR3 loop is CASSLDRGLYNEQFF. CDR3 bases: TGTGCCAGCAGCCTGGACAGGGGCCTTTACAATGAGCAGTTCTTC. The J gene is TRBJ2-1, the V gene TRBV9; 9 nucleotides match TRBD1. There are 15 residues in the CDR3. In germline, CDR1 is SGDLS, CDR2 YYNGEE. V shed 4 bases, J shed 4 bases, and the junction held 6 bases outside the gene matches. Drawing the rest from reference TRBV9 and TRBJ2-1, the complete variable domain is DSGVTQTPKHLITATGQRVTLRCSPRSGDLSVYWYQQSLDQGLQFLIQYYNGEERAKGNILERFSAQQFPDLHSELNLSSLELGDSALYFCASSLDRGLYNEQFFGPGTRLTVL.

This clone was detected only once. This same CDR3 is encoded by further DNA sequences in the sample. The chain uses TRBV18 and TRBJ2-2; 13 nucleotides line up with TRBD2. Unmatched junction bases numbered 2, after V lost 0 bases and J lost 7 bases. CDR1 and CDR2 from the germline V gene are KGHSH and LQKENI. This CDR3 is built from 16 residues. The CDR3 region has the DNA TGTGCCAGCTCACCACCGGGACTAGCGGGATTCGGGGAGCTGTTTTTT. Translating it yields CASSPPGLAGFGELFF.

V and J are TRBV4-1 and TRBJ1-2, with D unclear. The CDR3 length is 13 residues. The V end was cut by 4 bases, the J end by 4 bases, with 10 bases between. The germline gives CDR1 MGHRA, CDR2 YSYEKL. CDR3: CASSPVGLYGYTF. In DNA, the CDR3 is TGCGCCAGCAGCCCTGTAGGGCTCTATGGCTACACCTTC.

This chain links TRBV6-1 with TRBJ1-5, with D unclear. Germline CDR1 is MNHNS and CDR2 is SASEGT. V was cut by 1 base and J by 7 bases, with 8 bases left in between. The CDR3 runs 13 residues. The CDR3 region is CASSEDWRQPQHF. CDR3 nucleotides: TGTGCCAGCAGTGAAGATTGGCGGCAGCCCCAGCATTTT.